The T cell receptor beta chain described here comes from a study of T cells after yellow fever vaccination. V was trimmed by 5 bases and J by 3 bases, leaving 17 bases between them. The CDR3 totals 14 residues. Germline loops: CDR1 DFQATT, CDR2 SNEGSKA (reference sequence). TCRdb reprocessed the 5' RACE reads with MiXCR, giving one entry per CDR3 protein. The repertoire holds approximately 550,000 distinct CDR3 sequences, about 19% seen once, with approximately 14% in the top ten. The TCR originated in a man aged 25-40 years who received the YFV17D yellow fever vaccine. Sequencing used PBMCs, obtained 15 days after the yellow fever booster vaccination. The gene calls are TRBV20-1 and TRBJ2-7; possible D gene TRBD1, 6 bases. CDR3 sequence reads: CSALDGQTDYEQYF. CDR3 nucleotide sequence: TGCAGTGCTCTTGACGGACAGACGGACTACGAGCAGTACTTC.